This T cell receptor (beta chain) was identified during a study of blood T cell repertoires in COVID-19. In the study overall: Italy, Spain and the United States were the sources of the convalescent and acute COVID-19 samples. From T cells, B-cell-depleted T cells, or PBMCs came the material, which was cDNA or gDNA.

This CDR3 has 11 residues. Trimming took 6 bases from V and 6 from J, leaving 6 bases between them. In germline, CDR1 is MDHEN, CDR2 SYDVKM. In the original processing: Reference gene primer amplification in the assay estimated nucleated cell counts. Only in-frame clones appear in the TCRdb table, and some are missing; sequencing was by immunoSEQ multiplex PCR. The V and J calls and clone size were taken over from that table, and D and trimming were inferred from the DNA. The sample holds fewer than 250,000 clones, approximately 86% seen once. Input material: peripheral blood. The receptor was derived from a human donor in a cohort sampled during active COVID-19. This rearrangement joins TRBV28 to TRBJ2-1; D not certain. Here the CDR3 reads CASSLVNEQFF. CDR3 nucleotide sequence: TGTGCCAGCAGCCTAGTCAATGAGCAGTTCTTC. The full variable domain, with the rest looked up from reference TRBV28 and TRBJ2-1, is DVKVTQSSRYLVKRTGEKVFLECVQDMDHENMFWYRQDPGLGLRLIYFSYDVKMKEKGDIPEGYSVSREKKERFSLILESASTNQTSMYLCASSLVNEQFFGPGTRLTVL.